The clone carrying this TCR beta chain was counted many times. Its antigen is still unknown. The CDR3 totals 14 residues. Germline CDR1 is MDHEN and CDR2 is SYDVKM. The V end was cut by 7 bases, the J end by 4 bases, with 14 bases between. Amplification of TCR beta CDR3 regions was performed using RNA transcripts as template. A first-round RT-PCR of the TCR CDR3 used the HTBI primer set. Via MiXCR, TCRdb re-called the multiplex PCR reads, giving one row per CDR3 protein. The table records fewer than 350,000 distinct CDR3 sequences, roughly 15% of them present only once. The data stem from a study of T cells in Graves' hyperthyroidism and ophthalmopathy. Study-level background: Peripheral blood was drawn at first diagnosis, prior to all treatment. The study, taken as a whole, reports: Most thyroid clonotypes expanded above 0.001 were also detected in blood.

PBMCs were derived from 10 ml fresh peripheral blood. This receptor was obtained from a woman aged 45-65 years with Graves' hyperthyroidism that later progressed to Graves' ophthalmopathy. V is TRBV28 and J is TRBJ2-1; no reliable D call. The sequencing input was blood. The CDR3 DNA reads as TGTGCCAGCAACCTAGTCGGCTCTTACAATGAGCAGTTCTTC. Translation gives CASNLVGSYNEQFF.